The next 20 T cell receptor beta chains were all read from a single sample in a study of T cell responses to AZD1222 COVID-19 vaccine. Only in-frame clones appear in the TCRdb table, and some are missing; sequencing was by immunoSEQ multiplex PCR. The sample gives about 150,000 clones, about 92% of which show up once; under 3.5% is in the top ten. Source: peripheral blood, taken 28 days after the second AZD1222 dose. Receptors originate from an adult who received the AZD1222 COVID-19 vaccine.

The V and J genes are TRBV28 and TRBJ1-3; no reliable D call. The V gene's germline CDR1 is MDHEN and CDR2 SYDVKM. V lost 1 base and J lost 2, with 15 bases in between. The CDR3 totals 17 residues. CDR3 sequence (DNA): TGTGCCAGCAGTTTATTCAACCCCGGGAGGACTGGAAACACCATATATTTT. Translated: CASSLFNPGRTGNTIYF.

The V and J genes are TRBV5-8 and TRBJ1-5; the D gene is possibly TRBD1 (6 bases). Trimming removed 4 bases at V and 3 bases at J, with 14 bases between. This CDR3 has 15 residues. Germline assignment: CDR1 SGHTS and CDR2 YDEGEE. CDR3 DNA: TGTGCCAGCAGCGCTACAGGGATGGCCAATCAGCCCCAGCATTTT. This sequence encodes CASSATGMANQPQHF.

The chain links TRBV6-2 or TRBV6-3 to TRBJ2-1, with 7 bases that match TRBD2. The trim removed 3 bases at V and 5 bases at J, leaving 7 bases unmatched. This CDR3 is built from 15 residues. The germline V gene has CDR1 MNHEY and CDR2 SVGEGT. For the CDR3, the DNA is TGTGCCAGCAGTTATGGGGACTACGGTAACAATGAGCAGTTCTTC. Encoded protein: CASSYGDYGNNEQFF.

CDR3 nucleotide sequence: TGTGCCAGCAGCTTAAATAGCGGAGGGGGAAATGAGCAGTTCTTC. Its translation: CASSLNSGGGNEQFF. The rearrangement links TRBV11-2 to TRBJ2-1, with D perhaps assigned TRBD1 or TRBD2 (6 bases each). CDR1 is SGHAT and CDR2 is FQNNGV in the germline V gene. CDR3 length: 15 amino acids. Trimming cost V 2 bases and J 7 bases, with 15 bases left between them.

The CDR3 region is CASSEHGVSQPQHF. CDR3 DNA sequence: TGTGCCAGCAGTGAGCATGGAGTATCCCAGCCCCAGCATTTT. V is TRBV2 and J is TRBJ1-5, with D uncertain. Germline CDR1 SNHLY, CDR2 FYNNEI. The CDR3 has 14 amino acids. The V end was cut by 3 bases, the J end by 7 bases, with 13 bases between.

The rearrangement links TRBV9 to TRBJ2-4; maybe TRBD2 (5 bases). Trimming cost V 1 base and J 3 bases, with 8 bases left between them. Looked up from germline, CDR1 is SGDLS and CDR2 is YYNGEE. This CDR3 region has 14 residues. This CDR3 reads CASSVKRSKNIQYF. The DNA of the CDR3 is TGTGCCAGCAGCGTAAAGCGGAGCAAAAACATTCAGTACTTC.

The chain has TRBV28 and TRBJ1-2; D uncertain. The germline gives CDR1 MDHEN, CDR2 SYDVKM. The ends were cut back, 6 bases at V and 8 bases at J, with 16 bases in the middle. The CDR3 is 13 amino acids. Written as DNA, the CDR3 is TGTGCCAGCAGCCTACGCGGGCCGGGAGGCTACACCTTC. It is translated as CASSLRGPGGYTF.

The chain couples TRBV5-8 to TRBJ2-1; 7 bases are shared with TRBD2. Germline assignment: CDR1 SGHTS and CDR2 YDEGEE. The CDR3 contains 17 residues. The junction had 11 bases not matched to a gene; V was cut back by 3 bases and J by 2 bases. The CDR3 here is CASSYTYASGAYNEQFF. The CDR3, as DNA: TGTGCCAGCAGCTATACTTACGCTAGCGGAGCCTACAATGAGCAGTTCTTC.

This clone was counted a few times. The CDR3 region is CSVGDKGGPTDTQYF. The DNA for the CDR3 is TGCAGCGTGGGAGATAAGGGAGGGCCAACGGATACGCAGTATTTT. This chain connects TRBV29-1 to TRBJ2-3; 7 bases line up with TRBD2. This CDR3 comprises 15 residues. The V segment lost 6 bases and the J segment 6 bases; nucleotides outside the gene matches: 15. Germline-derived CDR1 and CDR2 are SQVTM and ANQGSEA.

This clone has only one observation. The genes are TRBV28 and TRBJ1-5; 8 nucleotides align to TRBD1. Losses at the gene ends were 7 bases for V and 4 bases for J; bases not matched to a gene: 0. The CDR3 loop spans 12 amino acids. Germline V gives CDR1 MDHEN, CDR2 SYDVKM. CDR3 DNA sequence: TGTGCCAGCAACAGGGGGAATCAGCCCCAGCATTTT. This gives the protein CASNRGNQPQHF.

The chain uses TRBV7-2 and TRBJ2-7; D uncertain. V lost 1 base and J lost 6, with 7 bases in between. The CDR3 runs to 12 residues. CDR1 and CDR2 (germline): SGHTA, FQGNSA. The CDR3 sequence is CASSLDATEQYF. The DNA for the CDR3 is TGTGCCAGCAGCTTAGACGCTACCGAGCAGTACTTC.

The gene calls are TRBV30 and TRBJ1-1, with 9 bases lining up with TRBD1. CDR1 is GTSNPN, CDR2 SVGIG, per germline (reference sequence). This CDR3 has 13 amino acids. The ends lost 1 base at V and 6 bases at J; junction bases unmatched: 3. CDR3 amino acids: CAWSARQGAEAFF. Here the CDR3 DNA reads TGTGCCTGGAGTGCACGACAGGGGGCTGAAGCTTTCTTT.

The chain combines TRBV12-3 or TRBV12-4 with TRBJ1-6, with D uncertain. This CDR3 has 12 residues. V was clipped by 6 bases and J by 8 bases, with 8 bases between them. CDR3 loop: CASSISDSPLHF. The CDR3 coding sequence is TGTGCCAGCAGCATATCGGATTCACCCCTCCACTTT.

V is TRBV27 and J is TRBJ2-7; 8 positions agree with TRBD1. The CDR3 has 14 residues. Germline lookup yields CDR1 MNHEY and CDR2 SMNVEV (reference sequence). Losses at the gene ends were 6 bases for V and 7 bases for J; bases not matched to a gene: 11. DNA for the CDR3: TGTGCCAGCAGCCTGACAGGGGCCTACTGGGAGCAGTACTTC. Translating gives CASSLTGAYWEQYF.

The J gene is TRBJ2-4, the V gene TRBV7-2, with TRBD1 matching over 9 bases. The CDR3 totals 19 residues. Germline CDR1 and CDR2: SGHTA and FQGNSA. V was clipped by 1 base and J by 4 bases; unmatched bases: 14. The CDR3 loop is CASSLGRGQGRGLKNIQYF. In DNA, the CDR3 is TGTGCCAGCAGCTTAGGGAGGGGACAGGGCCGGGGCCTTAAAAACATTCAGTACTTC.

This chain joins TRBV29-1 and TRBJ2-3; 10 bases align to TRBD2. The junction had 3 bases not matched to a gene; V was cut back by 0 bases and J by 6 bases. The CDR3 has 14 residues. Germline V gene lookup returns CDR1 SQVTM and CDR2 ANQGSEA. The CDR3 loop is CSVEDQTSGDTQYF. The CDR3 region has the DNA TGCAGCGTTGAAGATCAGACTAGCGGGGATACGCAGTATTTT.

The V call is TRBV28, the J call TRBJ1-1; TRBD1 matches at 12 bases. Losses at the gene ends were 6 bases for V and 7 bases for J; bases not matched to a gene: 12. Germline V gives CDR1 MDHEN, CDR2 SYDVKM. CDR3 size: 16 residues. CDR3: CASRIPGQGAQVEAFF. The CDR3 DNA is TGTGCCAGCAGAATCCCGGGACAGGGGGCGCAGGTTGAAGCTTTCTTT. The variable domain in full, completed from reference TRBV28 and TRBJ1-1, reads DVKVTQSSRYLVKRTGEKVFLECVQDMDHENMFWYRQDPGLGLRLIYFSYDVKMKEKGDIPEGYSVSREKKERFSLILESASTNQTSMYLCASRIPGQGAQVEAFFGQGTRLTVV.

This chain connects TRBV9 to TRBJ1-1; maybe TRBD1 (5 bases). This CDR3 is 14 amino acids long. V was cut by 4 bases and J by 5 bases, with 15 bases left in between. CDR1 SGDLS and CDR2 YYNGEE come from the germline V gene. In DNA form, the CDR3 reads TGTGCCAGCAGCCCCTACATCGGGGGAACTGAAGCTTTCTTT. This sequence encodes CASSPYIGGTEAFF.

The chain combines TRBV2 with TRBJ2-7; the D is unclear. The CDR3 length is 13 residues. V lost 0 bases, J lost 1 base, and 4 bases lay in between. Germline CDR1 reads SNHLY; CDR2 reads FYNNEI. CDR3 in DNA: TGTGCCAGCAGTGAAGCCTTTTCCTACGAGCAGTACTTC. Translating gives CASSEAFSYEQYF.

The chain combines TRBV3-1 (or the pseudogene TRBV3-2) with TRBJ1-5; D gene ambiguous. The length of the CDR3 is 13 residues. In germline, CDR1 is LGHDT, CDR2 YNNKEL (reference sequence). V was trimmed by 3 bases and J by 7 bases, leaving 10 bases between them. The CDR3 DNA is TGTGCCAGCAGCCAGTCTCGGGAACAGCCCCAGCATTTT. Its protein product is CASSQSREQPQHF.